This is a list of T cell receptor beta chains from one sample in a study of cytomegalovirus exposure and HLA in healthy donors. Only in-frame clones appear in the TCRdb table, and some are missing; sequencing was by immunoSEQ multiplex PCR. The table has more than 200,000 clones, about 80% seen once; the top ten hold approximately 1.5%. Sequenced sample: PBMCs. These receptors all come from a girl between 5 and 17 years old in good health and CMV-seronegative. Both conserved end residues are part of each CDR3. Each record gives: J gene, V gene, D gene, clone size, CDR3 DNA, CDR3 protein. D genes are given only for firm matches. Part of the rows lack a size; the others show once, few, many or a class for expanded clones.

J: TRBJ2-1
V: TRBV28
D: TRBD2
size: NA
DNA: TGTGCCAGCAGTTTAAGCGGGAAGCAGTTCTTC
CDR3: CASSLSGKQFF

J: TRBJ1-6
V: TRBV28
D: TRBD1
size: NA
DNA: TGTGCCAGCAGTTCAGGGGGTGATTATTCACCCCTCCACTTT
CDR3: CASSSGGDYSPLHF

J: TRBJ2-5
V: TRBV6-5
D: NA
size: NA
DNA: TGTGCCAGCAGTTACTCGCGAGGGTTGCAAGAGACCCAGTACTTC
CDR3: CASSYSRGLQETQYF

J: TRBJ1-1
V: TRBV14
D: TRBD1
size: once
DNA: TGTGCCAGCAGCCCCCAGACAGGGGCGAACACTGAAGCTTTCTTT
CDR3: CASSPQTGANTEAFF

J: TRBJ2-3
V: TRBV27
D: NA
size: NA
DNA: TGTGCCAGCAGTTTATCAAGGCAGGGTGCAGATACGCAGTATTTT
CDR3: CASSLSRQGADTQYF

J: TRBJ2-1
V: TRBV7-9
D: NA
size: NA
DNA: TGTGCCAGCAATCAGAGGGCTAGCGAGGGCGAGCAGTTCTTC
CDR3: CASNQRASEGEQFF

J: TRBJ1-5
V: TRBV28
D: NA
size: few
DNA: TGTGCCAGCAGCCCGGGGGGCAATAGCAATCAGCCCCAGCATTTT
CDR3: CASSPGGNSNQPQHF

J: TRBJ2-1
V: TRBV5-1
D: NA
size: NA
DNA: TGCGCCAGCAGGGAGGACTCCTACAATGAGCAGTTCTTC
CDR3: CASREDSYNEQFF

J: TRBJ2-7
V: TRBV5-8
D: TRBD1
size: NA
DNA: TGTGCCAGCAGTTACCGACAGGGGTCCTACGAGCAGTACTTC
CDR3: CASSYRQGSYEQYF

J: TRBJ1-1
V: TRBV6-5
D: NA
size: NA
DNA: TGTGCCAGCAGTTACTCAGGGCCGGGACAGAACACTGAAGCTTTCTTT
CDR3: CASSYSGPGQNTEAFF

J: TRBJ1-5
V: TRBV25-1
D: NA
size: NA
DNA: TGTGCCAGCAAATTCTCTCAGCCCCAGCATTTT
CDR3: CASKFSQPQHF

J: TRBJ1-2
V: TRBV7-2
D: NA
size: NA
DNA: TGTGCCAGCAGCTTAGATGCCAGAGCGACCCCCACCTTTAACTATGGCTACACCTTC
CDR3: CASSLDARATPTFNYGYTF

J: TRBJ1-2
V: TRBV27
D: NA
size: few
DNA: TGTGCCAGCAGTTTGGGGGGAACTCATGGCTACACCTTC
CDR3: CASSLGGTHGYTF

J: TRBJ1-1
V: TRBV30
D: TRBD1
size: NA
DNA: TGTGCCTGGAGAGGACCGGGACTCAGGGGGACTGAAGCTTTCTTT
CDR3: CAWRGPGLRGTEAFF

J: TRBJ2-2
V: TRBV5-1
D: TRBD2
size: NA
DNA: TGCGCCAGCAGCGCCTATACGGGACTAGCGGGAGGTACCGGGGAGCTGTTTTTT
CDR3: CASSAYTGLAGGTGELFF

J: TRBJ2-7
V: TRBV30
D: TRBD2
size: NA
DNA: TGTGCCTGGGCCACCGGGACTAGCGGGCCAACCTCTCAGTACTTC
CDR3: CAWATGTSGPTSQYF

J: TRBJ1-2
V: TRBV30
D: NA
size: NA
DNA: TGTGCCTGGGTTGTTGAGCCGCGAGGCTACACCTTC
CDR3: CAWVVEPRGYTF

J: TRBJ1-2
V: TRBV6-5
D: TRBD1
size: NA
DNA: TGTGCCAGCAGACCCTCGACAGGGCTCGGCACCTTC
CDR3: CASRPSTGLGTF

J: TRBJ2-1
V: TRBV6-4
D: TRBD2
size: NA
DNA: TGTGCCAGCAGTGATATAGCGGGGGGGTCCTACAATGAGCAGTTCTTC
CDR3: CASSDIAGGSYNEQFF

J: TRBJ1-6
V: TRBV7-2
D: TRBD1
size: once
DNA: TGTGCCAGCAGCTTACCCGGGACAGGGTATTCACCCCTCCACTTT
CDR3: CASSLPGTGYSPLHF

J: TRBJ1-1
V: TRBV14
D: NA
size: few
DNA: TGTGCCAGCAGCCCGGGGGGGATCACTGAAGCTTTCTTT
CDR3: CASSPGGITEAFF

J: TRBJ1-6
V: TRBV7-9
D: TRBD1
size: NA
DNA: TGTGCCAGCAGCTTAGCCGGACAGGTTAATTCACCCCTCCACTTT
CDR3: CASSLAGQVNSPLHF

J: TRBJ2-3
V: TRBV7-3
D: TRBD1
size: NA
DNA: TGTGCCAGCAGCTACGGGGACAGGGGTAGGACAGATACGCAGTATTTT
CDR3: CASSYGDRGRTDTQYF

J: TRBJ2-1
V: TRBV7-2
D: TRBD2
size: NA
DNA: TGTGCCAGCAGCTTAGGACTAGCGGGGAATGAGCAGTTCTTC
CDR3: CASSLGLAGNEQFF

J: TRBJ2-1
V: TRBV19
D: NA
size: NA
DNA: TGTGCCAGTAGTATAGGACTCCTCTCCTACAATGAGCAGTTCTTC
CDR3: CASSIGLLSYNEQFF